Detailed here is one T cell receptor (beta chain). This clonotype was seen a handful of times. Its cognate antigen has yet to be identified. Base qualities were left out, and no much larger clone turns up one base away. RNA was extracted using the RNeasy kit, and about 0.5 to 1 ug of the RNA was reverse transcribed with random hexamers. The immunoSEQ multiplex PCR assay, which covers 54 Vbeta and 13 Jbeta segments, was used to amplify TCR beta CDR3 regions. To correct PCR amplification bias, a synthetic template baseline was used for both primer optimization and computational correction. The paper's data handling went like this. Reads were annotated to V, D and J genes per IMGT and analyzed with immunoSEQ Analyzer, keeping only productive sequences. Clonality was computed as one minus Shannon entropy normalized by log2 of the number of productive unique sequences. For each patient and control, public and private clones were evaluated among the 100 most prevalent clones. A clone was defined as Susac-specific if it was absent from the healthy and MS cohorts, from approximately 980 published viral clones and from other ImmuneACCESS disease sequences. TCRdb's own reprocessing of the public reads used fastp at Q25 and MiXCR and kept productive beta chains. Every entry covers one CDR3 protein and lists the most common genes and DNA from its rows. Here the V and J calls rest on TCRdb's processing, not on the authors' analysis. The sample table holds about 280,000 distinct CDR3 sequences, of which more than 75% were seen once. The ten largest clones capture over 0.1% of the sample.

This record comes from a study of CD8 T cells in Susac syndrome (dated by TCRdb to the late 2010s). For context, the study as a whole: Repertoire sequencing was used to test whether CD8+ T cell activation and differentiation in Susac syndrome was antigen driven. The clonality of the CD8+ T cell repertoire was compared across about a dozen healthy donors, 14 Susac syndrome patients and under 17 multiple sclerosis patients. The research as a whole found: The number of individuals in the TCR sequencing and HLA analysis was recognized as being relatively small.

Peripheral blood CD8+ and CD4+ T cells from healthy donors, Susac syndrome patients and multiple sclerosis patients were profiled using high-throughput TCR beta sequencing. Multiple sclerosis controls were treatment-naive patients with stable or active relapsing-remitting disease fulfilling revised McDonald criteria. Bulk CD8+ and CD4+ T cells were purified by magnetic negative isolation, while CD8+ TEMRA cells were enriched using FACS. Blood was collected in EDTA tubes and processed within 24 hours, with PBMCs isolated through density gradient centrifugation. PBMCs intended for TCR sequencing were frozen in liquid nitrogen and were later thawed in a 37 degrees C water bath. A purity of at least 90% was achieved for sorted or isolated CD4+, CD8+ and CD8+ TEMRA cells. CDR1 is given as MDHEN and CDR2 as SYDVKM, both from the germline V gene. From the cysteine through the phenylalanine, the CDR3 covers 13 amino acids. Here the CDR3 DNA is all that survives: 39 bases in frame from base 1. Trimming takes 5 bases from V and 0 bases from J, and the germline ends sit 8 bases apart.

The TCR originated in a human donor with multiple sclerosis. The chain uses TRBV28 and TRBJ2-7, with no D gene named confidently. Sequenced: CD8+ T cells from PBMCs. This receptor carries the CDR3 CASSIDGSYEQYF. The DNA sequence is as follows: TGTGCCAGCAGTATAGACGGCTCCTACGAGCAGTACTTC.